The T cell receptor beta chain described here comes from a study of spatial heterogeneity in lung cancer. Whole-study findings and limits: Counts of expanded intratumoral alpha and beta TCRs tracked tumor mutation counts.

This clonotype counts as medium-sized. Its antigen remains unidentified. Specified time point: sample taken at primary tumor resection. Untreated early-stage non-small cell lung cancer patients, 70 to 85 in total, were the donors. The sequenced material consisted of unsorted whole RNA from tumor, nontumor lung or frozen PBMC. A single record per CDR3 protein comes from TCRdb applying MiXCR to the 5' RACE reads. Among around 7,000 distinct CDR3 sequences listed, 14% to 15% were seen once. The length of the CDR3 is 14 residues. Losses at the gene ends were 1 base for V and 6 bases for J; bases not matched to a gene: 3.

The clonotype comes from a female donor with early-stage non-small cell lung cancer. Material: lung tumor tissue, obtained at surgery. The J gene is TRBJ1-2, the V gene TRBV12-3 or TRBV12-4; 9 nucleotides line up with TRBD1. The CDR3 sequence: CASSLVGTGNGYTF. In DNA, the CDR3 is TGTGCCAGCAGTTTAGTAGGGACAGGGAATGGCTACACCTTC.